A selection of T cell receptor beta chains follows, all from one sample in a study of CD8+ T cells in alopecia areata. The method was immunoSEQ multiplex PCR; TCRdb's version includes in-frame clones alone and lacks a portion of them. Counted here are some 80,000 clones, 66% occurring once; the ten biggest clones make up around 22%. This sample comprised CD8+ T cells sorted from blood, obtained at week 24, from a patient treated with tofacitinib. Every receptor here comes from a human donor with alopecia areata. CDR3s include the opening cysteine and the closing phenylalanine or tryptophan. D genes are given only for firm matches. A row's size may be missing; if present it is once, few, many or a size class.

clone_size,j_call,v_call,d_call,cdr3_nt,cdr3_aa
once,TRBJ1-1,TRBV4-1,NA,TGCGCCAGCAGCCAACGCAGGGGTGGCACTGAAGCTTTCTTT,CASSQRRGGTEAFF
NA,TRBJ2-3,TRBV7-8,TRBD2,TGTGCCAGCAGTTCGAGCGGGAATCGTGCAGATACGCAGTATTTT,CASSSSGNRADTQYF
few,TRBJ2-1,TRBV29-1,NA,TGCAGCGTTGAAGAAGGGCAGACTTACAATGAGCAGTTCTTC,CSVEEGQTYNEQFF
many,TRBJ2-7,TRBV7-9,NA,TGTGCCAGCAGCTTAATAGTCCACGAGCAGTACTTC,CASSLIVHEQYF
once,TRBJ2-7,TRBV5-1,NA,TGCGCCAGCAGCGGTTTAGTCCCCCTCGAGCAGTACTTC,CASSGLVPLEQYF
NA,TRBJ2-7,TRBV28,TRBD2,TGTGCCACCACTACTTGGGGAGGGGTGCGAGGGGTCTACGAGCAGTACTTC,CATTTWGGVRGVYEQYF
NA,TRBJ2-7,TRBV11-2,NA,TGTGCCAGCAGCGGGGGGAACTACGAGCAGTACTTC,CASSGGNYEQYF
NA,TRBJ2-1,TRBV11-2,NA,TGTGCCAGCAGCACCCCAAGGGAAGGGCGTAATGAGCAGTTCTTC,CASSTPREGRNEQFF
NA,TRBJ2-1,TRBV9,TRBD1,TGTGCCAGCAGCGACGGGACAGTCGGTGAGCAGTTCTTC,CASSDGTVGEQFF
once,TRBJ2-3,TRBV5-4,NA,TGTGCCAGCAGCGTATCCGGGGGATTAGAATGGCGCACAGATACGCAGTATTTT,CASSVSGGLEWRTDTQYF
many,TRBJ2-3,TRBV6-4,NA,TGTGCCAGCAGTGCGGGAGGCACAGATACGCAGTATTTT,CASSAGGTDTQYF
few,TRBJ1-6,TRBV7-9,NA,TGTGCCAGCAGGGGTGGGGGTAATTCACCCCTCCACTTT,CASRGGGNSPLHF
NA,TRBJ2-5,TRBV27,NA,TGTGCCAGCAGGGGAGGGGGCTTTTTGGAGACCCAGTACTTC,CASRGGGFLETQYF
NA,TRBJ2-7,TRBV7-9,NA,TGTGCCAGCAGCTTAAGCCCCTCCTACGAGCAGTACTTC,CASSLSPSYEQYF
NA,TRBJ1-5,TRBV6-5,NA,TGTGCCAGCAGTTATGGTCCTTATAGCAATCAGCCCCAGCATTTT,CASSYGPYSNQPQHF
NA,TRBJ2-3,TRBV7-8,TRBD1,TGTGCCAGCAGCTTAATGGGACAGGGGGCAGCAGATACGCAGTATTTT,CASSLMGQGAADTQYF
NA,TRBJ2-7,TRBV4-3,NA,TGCGCCAGCAGCCCTGGGACAAGGCAACGTGAAGAGCAGTACTTC,CASSPGTRQREEQYF
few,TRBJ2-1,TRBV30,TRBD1,TGTGCCTGCGTAACCGGGACAGGGGACTACAATGAGCAGTTCTTC,CACVTGTGDYNEQFF
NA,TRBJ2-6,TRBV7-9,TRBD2,TGTGCCAGCAGTTTAGGACTAGCGGGGGGGCCTCCCGGGGCCAACGTCCTGACTTTC,CASSLGLAGGPPGANVLTF
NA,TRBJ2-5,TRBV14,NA,TGTGCCAGCAGCCAAGGCACGTTATCTGGGGAGACCCAGTACTTC,CASSQGTLSGETQYF
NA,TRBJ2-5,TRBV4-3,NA,TGCGCCAGCAGCCAAGATAGGGCAGGGTCCCAATACTTC,CASSQDRAGSQYF
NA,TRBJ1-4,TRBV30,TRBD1,TGTGCCTGGAGTGCCGGACAGGACCATGAAAAACTGTTTTTT,CAWSAGQDHEKLFF
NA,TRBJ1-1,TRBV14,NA,TGTGCCAGCAGCCCATCCTTCCCAGCGAACACTGAAGCTTTCTTT,CASSPSFPANTEAFF
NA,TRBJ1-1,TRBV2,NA,TGTGCCAGCAGTGGGCAGAACACTGAAGCTTTCTTT,CASSGQNTEAFF
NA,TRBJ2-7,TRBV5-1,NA,TGCGCCAGCAGCCTTGAGGCCTCCTACGAGCAGTACTTC,CASSLEASYEQYF
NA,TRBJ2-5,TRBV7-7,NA,TGTGCCAGCAGCTTAGGCGGGATGGGGGGTGGAGAGACCCAGTACTTC,CASSLGGMGGGETQYF
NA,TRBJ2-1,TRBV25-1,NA,TGTGCCAGCAGTTGGATTGGGGATCAGTTCTTC,CASSWIGDQFF
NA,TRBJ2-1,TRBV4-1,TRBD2,TGCGCCAGCAGCCCGAAAGCGGGAGCCTCCTACAATGAGCAGTTCTTC,CASSPKAGASYNEQFF
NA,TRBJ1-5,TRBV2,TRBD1,TGTGCCAGCAGCCAAACAGGGGGCAATCAGCCCCAGCATTTT,CASSQTGGNQPQHF
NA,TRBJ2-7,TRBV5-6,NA,TGTGCCAGCAGCTTGGTTGGAGGGGTAGTCGAGCAGTACTTC,CASSLVGGVVEQYF
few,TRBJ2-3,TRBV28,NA,TGTGCCAGCAGTGACCTAGATACGCAGTATTTT,CASSDLDTQYF
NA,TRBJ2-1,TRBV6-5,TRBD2,TGTGCCAGCAGTTACTGGGGACTAGGAGACAATGAGCAGTTCTTC,CASSYWGLGDNEQFF